Following are 14 T cell receptor beta chains from one sample sequenced in a study of CD8 T cells in Susac syndrome. RNA amounts of roughly 0.5 to 1 ug underwent reverse transcription with random hexamers. TCRdb re-called the immunoSEQ multiplex PCR reads with MiXCR, one entry per CDR3 protein. The table lists about 200,000 distinct CDR3 sequences, roughly 91% of them singletons. The sequenced sample was CD4+ T cells from PBMCs. Receptors were obtained from a human donor with Susac syndrome.

The J gene is TRBJ1-1, the V gene TRBV27, with a weak D call TRBD1 (5 bases). The CDR3 runs to 10 residues. The V gene's germline CDR1 is MNHEY and CDR2 SMNVEV (reference sequence). The germline V and J ends were trimmed by 7 bases and 7 bases, with 7 bases remaining between them. The CDR3 DNA reads as TGTGCCAGCAAGGGGTTTGAAGCTTTCTTT. Amino acid sequence: CASKGFEAFF.

J is TRBJ2-1 and V is TRBV10-3; D ambiguous. This CDR3 is 16 amino acids long. Per the germline V gene, CDR1 is ENHRY and CDR2 is SYGVKD. V lost 0 bases, J lost 3 bases, and 12 bases lay in between. The CDR3 DNA is TGTGCCATCAGTGAGTCTCTACCTTCCGACTACAATGAGCAGTTCTTC. Residues: CAISESLPSDYNEQFF.

This chain joins TRBV6-1 and TRBJ1-1, with D possibly being TRBD1 (5 bases). Trimming shortened V by 7 bases and J by 4 bases, and 13 bases separated the two germline ends. The CDR3 extends over 13 amino acids. Germline-derived CDR1 and CDR2 are MNHNS and SASEGT. The CDR3 DNA is TGTGCCAGCACCCCTACTAGGGGCACTGAAGCTTTCTTT. This translates into CASTPTRGTEAFF.

The genes are TRBV5-1 and TRBJ2-2; 8 bases agree with TRBD1. CDR1 and CDR2 from the germline V gene are SGHRS and YFSETQ. The CDR3 runs 17 residues. V was clipped by 5 bases and J by 4 bases; unmatched bases: 13. CDR3 nucleotide sequence: TGCGCCAGCAGGAGAGCAGGGGGCCGGGGTGGCACCGGGGAGCTGTTTTTT. Translation: CASRRAGGRGGTGELFF.

The chain uses TRBV4-1 and TRBJ2-6; D perhaps matches TRBD1 (6 bases). V lost 1 base, J lost 4 bases, and 14 bases lay in between. Germline values: CDR1 MGHRA, CDR2 YSYEKL. The CDR3 extends over 17 amino acids. The CDR3, as DNA: TGCGCCAGCAGCCAAGTACTACAGGGTAGCGGGGCCAACGTCCTGACTTTC. Translated: CASSQVLQGSGANVLTF.

The chain has TRBV19 and TRBJ1-1; the D gene is possibly TRBD1 (6 bases). Trimming removed 5 bases from V and 10 bases from J, with 14 bases in between. Germline values: CDR1 LNHDA, CDR2 SQIVND (reference sequence). The CDR3 is 12 residues long. The CDR3 region is CASSGRGRRAFF. The CDR3 region has the DNA TGTGCCAGTAGTGGCAGGGGAAGGAGAGCTTTCTTT.

The genes are TRBV6-1 and TRBJ2-2; D may match TRBD1 or TRBD2 (5 bases each). Germline V lookup: CDR1 MNHNS, CDR2 SASEGT. The ends were cut back, 7 bases at V and 1 base at J, with 13 bases in the middle. CDR3 length: 15 residues. CDR3 region: CASTSGDLNTGELFF. The CDR3 bases are TGTGCCAGCACCTCTGGGGACCTGAACACCGGGGAGCTGTTTTTT.

This chain connects TRBV7-3 to TRBJ2-1; 9 bases line up with TRBD1. V was clipped by 5 bases and J by 9 bases; unmatched bases: 14. The CDR3 contains 16 residues. Germline-derived CDR1 and CDR2 are SGHTA and FQGTGA. In nucleotides, the CDR3 is TGTGCCAGCAGCCTCCTACAGGGACAGGGAATGAGTGAGCAGTTCTTC. Encoded protein: CASSLLQGQGMSEQFF. Full variable domain (missing parts from reference TRBV7-3 and TRBJ2-1): GAGVSQTPSNKVTEKGKYVELRCDPISGHTALYWYRQSLGQGPEFLIYFQGTGAADDSGLPNDRFFAVRPEGSVSTLKIQRTERGDSAVYLCASSLLQGQGMSEQFFGPGTRLTVL.

This clonotype was recorded only once. CDR3 bases: TGTGCCAGCAGCTTGGAGGGCCTACAGGTGCAGTATTTT. It yields the protein CASSLEGLQVQYF. The rearrangement uses TRBV5-6 and TRBJ2-3, with D maybe TRBD1 (5 bases). Deletions cut 0 bases from V and 11 bases from J, with 13 bases between. The CDR3 contains 13 residues. Germline CDR1 SGHDT, CDR2 YYEEEE.

The genes are TRBV12-3 or TRBV12-4 and TRBJ1-1; D unclear. The V end lost 4 bases, the J end lost 11 bases, and 14 bases lay between the germline ends. This CDR3 has 12 amino acids. The CDR3 DNA reads as TGTGCCAGCAGTTCCACGACGGAGAACGCTTTCTTT. Protein sequence: CASSSTTENAFF.

The chain combines TRBV2 with TRBJ2-7; D unresolved. Trimming cost V 6 bases and J 2 bases, with 14 bases left between them. The CDR3 has 14 residues. Per germline, CDR1 SNHLY and CDR2 FYNNEI. The CDR3 DNA sequence: TGTGCCAGCAGGGACGGACGGAAAGCCTACGAGCAGTACTTC. Its protein product is CASRDGRKAYEQYF.

The rearrangement links TRBV20-1 to TRBJ2-5; D uncertain. CDR1 and CDR2 (germline): DFQATT, SNEGSKA (reference sequence). Deletions cut 4 bases from V and 4 bases from J, with 7 bases between. This CDR3 is 11 amino acids long. The CDR3 sequence: CSAKKGETQYF. CDR3 bases: TGCAGTGCTAAAAAAGGAGAGACCCAGTACTTC.

The chain recombines TRBV7-2 with TRBJ2-3, with 11 nucleotides matching TRBD2. The CDR3 consists of 16 residues. Germline values: CDR1 SGHTA, CDR2 FQGNSA. With V trimmed by 1 base and J by 8 bases, 8 bases remained unmatched. The CDR3 DNA is TGTGCCAGCAGCTTAGGCTATAGCGGGAGGGGCGTTACGCAGTATTTT. It codes for CASSLGYSGRGVTQYF.

This chain connects TRBV6-5 to TRBJ2-7, with 11 nucleotides matching TRBD2. V was pared by 4 bases and J by 2 bases, with 4 bases of the junction left unmatched. The length of the CDR3 is 15 residues. Per the germline V gene, CDR1 is MNHEY and CDR2 is SVGAGI. The CDR3 DNA is TGTGCCAGCAGTTCCGTAGCGGGAGGGACCTACGAGCAGTACTTC. Amino acids: CASSSVAGGTYEQYF.